The clone carrying this TCR beta chain has a count of ten or more. No antigen is known for it. Each CDR3 protein gets one entry after TCRdb re-called the 5' RACE reads with MiXCR. This table has tens of thousands of distinct CDR3 sequences, more than 10% appearing once. This sample was taken from a study of early T cells in non-severe SARS-CoV-2 infection. Study at large: Bulk RNA from unsorted whole blood was sequenced; chains were unpaired. General study points: In VDJdb matching, anti-spike CD8 responses were favored while private and CD4 specificities went missing.

After removal of 4 bases from V and 8 bases from J, the junction contained 4 bases not matched to a gene. This CDR3 is built from 14 residues. In germline, CDR1 is MNHEY, CDR2 SVGEGT. This sequence was found in an adult who was a healthcare worker with PCR-confirmed SARS-CoV-2 infection or an uninfected control (not recorded which). V and J are TRBV6-2 or TRBV6-3 and TRBJ1-6; TRBD1 matches 8 bases. The sample was whole blood. CDR3 DNA: TGTGCCAGCAGTTTGCAGGGGGCCGATTCACCCCTCCACTTT. It encodes CASSLQGADSPLHF.